This entry concerns a single T cell receptor beta chain. Its target is not known. At one end, the junction sequence differs from germline, possibly due to a read error. The entry originates in a study of tumor-infiltrating lymphocytes in primary liver carcinoma. Across the study: Men and women, 30 to 69 years of age, made up the patients. T1-T3 N0M0 was the stage of the tumors, which were about 4.2 to 10 cm across.

Researchers generated TCR beta cDNA from around 510 ng of total RNA, relying on a constant-region primer. For TCR beta, libraries were produced by three nested multiplex PCR rounds using slightly modified ARM-PCR. The opening two PCR rounds, approximately 10 cycles each, paired TRBV1-TRBV30 forward primers with a C-beta reverse primer. In TCRdb, the multiplex PCR reads were re-called with MiXCR into one record per CDR3 protein. The profile covers tens of thousands of distinct CDR3 sequences, with approximately 62% appearing a single time and around 24% taken by the ten largest. Unsorted bulk tissue (about 20-30 mg) underwent RNA and DNA co-extraction. These patients lived with chronic HBV infection and had never been treated. The length of the CDR3 is 15 residues. Findings of the study overall: Tumor tissue displayed a significantly greater top-250-clone fraction than blood (p = 0.039).

This clonotype was sampled from a man aged 35 to 55 with primary liver carcinoma and hepatitis B virus infection. The rearrangement links TRBV12-3 or TRBV12-4 to TRBJ2-7, with D perhaps matching TRBD2 (7 bases). Sequences were obtained from tumor-adjacent normal liver tissue. CDR3: CTSSIGSGGPYEQYF. The DNA of the CDR3 is TGTACCAGCAGTATAGGATCGGGGGGCCCCTACGAGCAGTACTTC.